Included here is one T cell receptor beta chain sequence, with context. The antigen remains unidentified. General study results and limits: Whole repertoires were not studied in the larger cohort, only one V-J beta rearrangement. The TCR gene usage of tumor memory CD4+ T cells clustered together with blood and lymph node memory CD4+ cells and with lymph node naive CD4+ cells. Tumor Tregs overlapped most with tumor, then blood, naive CD4+ cells.

TCRdb reprocessed the 5' RACE reads via MiXCR and lists one record per CDR3 protein. This table has under 9,500 distinct CDR3 sequences, about half appearing once. Cells sorted as Tregs were CD4+, CD25+ and CD127-/low. Germline V gives CDR1 SGHTA, CDR2 FQGTGA. V shed 5 bases, J shed 1 base, and the junction held 3 bases outside the gene matches. The CDR3 covers 14 residues. The clonotype comes from a female donor with breast cancer. The rearrangement joins TRBV7-3 to TRBJ2-3; 7 nucleotides line up with TRBD2. Sequenced material: Tregs sorted from a lymph node. The chain's CDR3 is CASSTSGGTDTQYF. The CDR3 coding sequence is TGTGCCAGCAGCACAAGCGGGGGCACAGATACGCAGTATTTT.